This record concerns one T cell receptor (beta chain) sequence. The antigen is undetermined. Mismatch with germline at one junction end may stem from a read error. This specimen comes from a study of prognosis after radiotherapy for stage I lung cancer. Study-level points and caveats: Stereotactic body radiation therapy was followed by a fall in unique TCR clone counts, with a median of around 10,000 versus 6,900.

TCR beta CDR3 was amplified from genomic DNA by two-round multiplex PCR. It was primers specific to each TRBV and TRBJ gene that first-round PCR used. MiXCR, run by TCRdb on the multiplex PCR reads, gives a single entry per CDR3 protein. The sample carries tens of thousands of distinct CDR3 sequences, approximately 39% recorded once. The sequence was obtained from a donor aged 50 or older with non-small cell lung cancer. The sample consisted of PBMCs, taken before or after stereotactic body radiation therapy (not recorded which).

CDR3 DNA sequence: TGTGCCATCAGCCCACAAGGTGGGATGAATGAGCAGTTCTTC. It yields the protein CAISPQGGMNEQFF. The gene calls are TRBV7-2 and TRBJ2-1; the D is unclear. The germline V gene has CDR1 SGHTA and CDR2 FQGNSA. The CDR3 totals 14 residues.